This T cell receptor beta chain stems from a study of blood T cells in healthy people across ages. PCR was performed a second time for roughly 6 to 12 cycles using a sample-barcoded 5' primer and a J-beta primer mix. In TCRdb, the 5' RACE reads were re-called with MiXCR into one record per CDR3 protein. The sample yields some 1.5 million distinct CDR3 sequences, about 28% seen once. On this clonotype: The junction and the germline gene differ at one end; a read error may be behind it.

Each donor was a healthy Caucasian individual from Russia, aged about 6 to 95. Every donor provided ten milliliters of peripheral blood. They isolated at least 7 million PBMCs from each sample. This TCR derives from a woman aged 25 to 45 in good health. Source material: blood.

In DNA, the CDR3 is TGTGCCAGCAGTTTATCGCGGAATGAGCAGTCCTTC. This gives the protein CASSLSRNEQSF. The chain joins TRBV28 to TRBJ2-1, with unresolved D. This CDR3 region has 12 residues. Germline V gene sequence: CDR1 MDHEN, CDR2 SYDVKM.